The clone carrying this T cell receptor beta chain has ten or more counts. Antigen: not known. These data come from a study of T-cell memory formation after mild COVID-19. Study-wide background: The study found TCR clusters largely donor specific.

MiXCR, applied by TCRdb to the 5' RACE reads, yields one record per CDR3 protein. The table has roughly 500,000 distinct CDR3 sequences, about a fifth seen once. Study-wide results and caveats: Day 37-peaking second-wave clones had unconfirmed SARS-CoV-2 specificity. CD4+ contracting clones were found mainly in CM and EM, and CD8+ ones in EMRA. Later expanders leaned CD4+, whereas clones that contracted between day 15 and 85 were balanced CD4/CD8.

Between the trimmed V and J ends, which lost 0 bases and 2 bases, there was a span of 9 bases. Germline V gives CDR1 SGHRS, CDR2 YFSETQ. The CDR3 totals 15 residues. The source material was PBMCs or a T cell subset sorted from them (not recorded which). The chain carries TRBV5-1 and TRBJ2-4, with D possibly TRBD2 on 6 matching bases. The receptor comes from an adult woman who had mild COVID-19 (a few samples of this study predate the infection). Cell type and time point are not known. The CDR3, as DNA: TGCGCCAGCAGCTTGGGCGGGGACCCCAAAAACATTCAGTACTTC. This sequence encodes CASSLGGDPKNIQYF.